These T cell receptor beta chains were read from a single sample in a study of blood T cell repertoires in COVID-19. Repertoires were generated with immunoSEQ multiplex PCR, while TCRdb's copy carries only in-frame clones and drops some. The top ten clones hold roughly 13% of a sample with around 130,000 clones, 84% of them seen once. Sequencing was carried out using peripheral blood. These receptors were collected from a human donor in a cohort sampled during active COVID-19. Each CDR3 is given with its conserved first and last residue. D genes are given only for firm matches. Clone size is stated in some rows and not others, as once, few, many or a class when expanded.

j_call d_call clone_size v_call cdr3_nt cdr3_aa
TRBJ2-2 TRBD1 NA TRBV10-3 TGTGCCATCAGCCGAGGGGGACAGGGCGCCACCGGGGAGCTGTTTTTT CAISRGGQGATGELFF
TRBJ2-2 TRBD1 NA TRBV10-3 TGTGCCATCACTGGGACAGGGGACACCGGGGAGCTGTTTTTT CAITGTGDTGELFF
TRBJ1-5 TRBD1 NA TRBV5-1 TGCGCCAGCAGCGAAGGGGGCGGGGGCAATCAGCCCCAGCATTTT CASSEGGGGNQPQHF
TRBJ1-2 NA NA TRBV19 TGTGCCAGTAGTATTCACGACAGGAAGGTGTATGGCTACACCTTC CASSIHDRKVYGYTF
TRBJ1-4 TRBD1 NA TRBV30 TGTGCCACCGGGACAGGGGGCATAGGCACTAATGAAAAACTGTTTTTT CATGTGGIGTNEKLFF
TRBJ1-5 NA NA TRBV15 TGTGCCACCAGCAGAGGTGGGGCGAGCAATCAGCCCCAGCATTTT CATSRGGASNQPQHF
TRBJ1-1 NA NA TRBV5-1 TGCGCCAGCAGCTTGGTAGTGAACACTGAAGCTTTCTTT CASSLVVNTEAFF
TRBJ2-7 TRBD1 NA TRBV5-1 TGCGCCAGCAGCCCCGGGACAGGGGGAGGCGAGCAGTACTTC CASSPGTGGGEQYF
TRBJ1-3 TRBD1 NA TRBV27 TGTGCCAGCAGTGAACAGGGGTCACCTGGAAACACCATATATTTT CASSEQGSPGNTIYF
TRBJ2-2 NA NA TRBV27 TGTGCCAGCAGTTTTTGGGGGGGGCGACAAGAGCTGTTTTTT CASSFWGGRQELFF
TRBJ2-1 NA NA TRBV7-2 TGTGCCAGCAGCCAGTCATTTGGTGAGCAGTTCTTC CASSQSFGEQFF
TRBJ2-5 NA NA TRBV2 TGTGCCAGCAGTATGGGGGCAGACCAAGAGACCCAGTACTTC CASSMGADQETQYF
TRBJ1-3 NA NA TRBV19 TGTGCCACCCATCAGTCGGGGGTCAGCTCTGGAAACACCATATATTTT CATHQSGVSSGNTIYF
TRBJ2-7 TRBD1 NA TRBV5-4 TGTGCCAGCAGCTTGGCCGCTGGACAGGGCTCCTACGAGCAGTACTTC CASSLAAGQGSYEQYF
TRBJ1-2 NA NA TRBV7-6 TGTGCCAGCAGCTTAGCTGGTAACTATGACGGGAGGAACTATGGCTACACCTTC CASSLAGNYDGRNYGYTF
TRBJ1-1 NA NA TRBV5-4 TGTGCCAGCAGGGGGGACACGAACACTGAAGCTTTCTTT CASRGDTNTEAFF
TRBJ2-1 TRBD1 NA TRBV19 TGTGCCAGTAGACAACAGGGGTCGTATGAGCAGTTCTTC CASRQQGSYEQFF
TRBJ1-3 NA NA TRBV3-1/TRBV3-2 TGTGCCAGCAGCCCTAACTCTGGAAACACCATATATTTT CASSPNSGNTIYF
TRBJ1-3 NA few TRBV3-1/TRBV3-2 TGTGCCAGCAGCCCGTCGAGATACTCTGGAAACACCATATATTTT CASSPSRYSGNTIYF
TRBJ1-1 NA NA TRBV30 TGTGCCTGGTCGAGGGAAGGAGGGGCTGAAGCTTTCTTT CAWSREGGAEAFF
TRBJ1-5 NA NA TRBV3-1/TRBV3-2 TGTGCCAGCAGTTACGGGGGGGGCGGGCTTTATCAGCCCCAGCATTTT CASSYGGGGLYQPQHF
TRBJ2-1 TRBD2 NA TRBV5-4 TGTGCCAGCAGCGGTACCGGGACTAGTAGGTACAATGAGCAGTTCTTC CASSGTGTSRYNEQFF
TRBJ1-2 NA NA TRBV18 TGTGCCAGCTCATCCGCAACTCACAGAGCTAACTATGGCTACACCTTC CASSSATHRANYGYTF
TRBJ1-2 NA few TRBV12-3/TRBV12-4 TGTGCCAGCAGTTTTAACAGCAACTATGGCTACACCTTC CASSFNSNYGYTF
TRBJ2-7 TRBD2 NA TRBV5-8 TGTGCCAGCAGCTTGGGGTCTAGCGGACACCTCTACGAGCAGTACTTC CASSLGSSGHLYEQYF
TRBJ1-2 TRBD1 NA TRBV27 TGTGCCAGCAGTTCCAAAGGACAGGCCCCCACCTATGGCTACACCTTC CASSSKGQAPTYGYTF
TRBJ2-2 TRBD2 once TRBV7-9 TGTGCCAGCAGCTCCACTAGCGTCTCCGGGGAGCTGTTTTTT CASSSTSVSGELFF
TRBJ1-3 TRBD1 NA TRBV7-9 TGTGCCAGCAGCTTAGCGGGGGCAAACAGGGGAGACACCATATATTTT CASSLAGANRGDTIYF
TRBJ1-3 NA once TRBV13 TGTGCCAGCAGCTTAACAGGAAACACCATATATTTT CASSLTGNTIYF
TRBJ1-2 TRBD1 NA TRBV6-5 TGTGCCAGCAGTTACTTAGGACAGGGGGCGCGGGGCTACACCTTC CASSYLGQGARGYTF
TRBJ1-5 NA NA TRBV6-5 TGTGCCAGCAGCCTAACCTGGGCGAGCAATCAGCCCCAGCATTTT CASSLTWASNQPQHF
TRBJ2-1 TRBD1 NA TRBV5-1 TGCGCCAGCAGCCCGACAGGGCCCGATGAGCAGTTCTTC CASSPTGPDEQFF
TRBJ1-5 TRBD1 NA TRBV3-1/TRBV3-2 TGTGCCAGCAGCCAAGGGACAGGCAGTAATCAGCCCCAGCATTTT CASSQGTGSNQPQHF
TRBJ2-7 NA NA TRBV21-1 TGTGCCAGCAGCAAAGGAAGGGACAGGGCTAACGAGCAGTACTTC CASSKGRDRANEQYF
TRBJ1-5 NA NA TRBV20-1 TGCAGTGCTAGTCGAGGGGAGGGGGGACAGCCCCAGCATTTT CSASRGEGGQPQHF
TRBJ2-3 NA NA TRBV5-1 TGCGCCAGCAGCAACCTCCAGGGGGGAGATACGCAGTATTTT CASSNLQGGDTQYF
TRBJ1-1 NA NA TRBV5-6 TGTGCCAGCAACCCCGGAGGGTACACTGAAGCTTTCTTT CASNPGGYTEAFF
TRBJ2-7 NA few TRBV3-1/TRBV3-2 TGTGCCAGCAGCCAAGCCCGTTACTACGAGCAGTACTTC CASSQARYYEQYF
TRBJ1-4 NA NA TRBV2 TGTGCCAGCAGGTACGGGAAAAACGAAAAACTGTTTTTT CASRYGKNEKLFF
TRBJ1-2 NA NA TRBV19 TGTGCCAGTAGTGACCTAGGGGGTACCTATGGCTACACCTTC CASSDLGGTYGYTF
TRBJ2-7 NA NA TRBV5-1 TGCGCCAGCAGCTTTTTAGACAGTAAGGCCTACGAGCAGTACTTC CASSFLDSKAYEQYF
TRBJ2-5 NA NA TRBV5-4 TGTGCCAGCAGCCCTCCGGACAGTCTACAGACCCAGTACTTC CASSPPDSLQTQYF
TRBJ1-6 NA once TRBV7-2 TGTGCCAGCAGCACGCAGGGAGGATCACCCCTCCACTTT CASSTQGGSPLHF
TRBJ2-5 TRBD1 NA TRBV2 TGTGCCAGCAGTTTTTACAGGGGGCCTCGGGAGACCCAGTACTTC CASSFYRGPRETQYF
TRBJ2-7 TRBD2 few TRBV7-7 TGTGCCAGCAGCTTATCCGGGGGGGCCAGCGAGCAGTACTTC CASSLSGGASEQYF
TRBJ2-2 TRBD1 NA TRBV6-1 TGTGCCAGCAGTGAAATGATTTCGGGTGGACAGGGGGGCGGGGAGCTGTTTTTT CASSEMISGGQGGGELFF
TRBJ2-1 TRBD2 NA TRBV29-1 TGCAGCGTTGAGGGACTAGCGGGGGTCGCCAATGAGCAGTTCTTC CSVEGLAGVANEQFF
TRBJ1-5 NA NA TRBV21-1 TGTGCCAGCAGCAACGAGAATCAGCCCCAGCATTTT CASSNENQPQHF
TRBJ1-1 NA NA TRBV5-6 TGTGCCAGCAGCTTGGCCCCCCAGGCCAGCACTGAAGCTTTCTTT CASSLAPQASTEAFF
TRBJ1-5 TRBD1 NA TRBV5-5 TGTGCCAGCAGCCGTGGAAGGGGAGGAACAGGGGATTACCAGCCCCAGCATTTT CASSRGRGGTGDYQPQHF
TRBJ1-4 NA NA TRBV7-2 TGTGCCAGCAGCTTACAGGGAACAACTAATGAAAAACTGTTTTTT CASSLQGTTNEKLFF
TRBJ2-7 NA NA TRBV25-1 TGTGCCAGCAGTGACCCACAGGGAGTTGGGGACGAGCAGTACTTC CASSDPQGVGDEQYF
TRBJ2-3 NA once TRBV9 TGTGCCAGCAGCGTCGGGACTTTGACTAGCACAGATACGCAGTATTTT CASSVGTLTSTDTQYF